This TCR beta chain was documented in a study of beta chain features in type 1 diabetes. As for the study in general: Patients looked much like healthy donors when it came to age, gender and cell yields. Study conclusions and caveats: The naive, central memory and Treg TCRB repertoires looked more alike in patients than they did in healthy donors. Shorter TCRB CDR3s, moderately but significantly so, marked every one of the four CD4+ subsets in Type 1 diabetes patients. When cDNA is sequenced, cells with high TCR expression could be over-represented.

Over 95% purity was reached by all sorted populations. Regarding this clone: Its antigen is undetermined.

Germline V lookup: CDR1 SGHNT, CDR2 YYREEE (reference sequence). V was pared by 3 bases and J by 7 bases, with 6 bases of the junction left unmatched. There are 15 residues in the CDR3. Sequenced material consisted of expressed TCRB transcripts (all of the isolated RNA was reverse transcribed). Sequencing was performed with immunoSEQ multiplex PCR; in TCRdb, only in-frame clones are kept and a portion is missing. The sample has roughly 230,000 clones, roughly 11% seen once. The sequenced sample consisted of naive CD4+ T cells from blood. The chain employs TRBV5-4 and TRBJ1-6, with 8 nucleotides matching TRBD1. This sequence was found in a young man with type 1 diabetes. The CDR3 protein is CASSSTGQGNSPLHF. The CDR3 DNA follows: TGTGCCAGCAGCTCGACAGGACAGGGCAATTCACCCCTCCACTTT.